This T cell receptor beta chain was identified during a study of CD8 T cells in Susac syndrome. V gave up 6 bases and J gave up 6 bases; unmatched junction bases: 14. This CDR3 region has 16 residues. Germline CDR1 and CDR2: MNHEY and SMNVEV (reference sequence). On this clonotype itself: The antigen remains unidentified.

Random hexamers were used to reverse transcribe roughly 0.45 to 1 ug of RNA. The immunoSEQ assay covered 54 Vbeta and 13 Jbeta segments for CDR3. TCRdb ran MiXCR on the immunoSEQ multiplex PCR reads and lists one entry per CDR3 protein. The top ten clones hold roughly 0.2% of a sample with around 270,000 distinct CDR3 sequences, around 89% of them seen once. The study's findings and limits: The study recognized that its TCR sequencing and HLA analysis covered a relatively small number of individuals.

Sequenced: CD8+ T cells from PBMCs. The chain joins TRBV27 to TRBJ2-1; 7 bases map to TRBD1. This receptor was taken from a human donor with multiple sclerosis. CDR3 sequence (DNA): TGTGCCAGCAGCCCGACAGGGTTCGGAGCCATCAATGAGCAGTTCTTC. This gives the protein CASSPTGFGAINEQFF.